This T cell receptor beta chain was found in a study of T cell responses to AZD1222 COVID-19 vaccine. Study results and caveats: The sample set comprised mostly white British donors with more females, and clonal diversity was possibly underestimated.

For this clone: Its specificity is not known.

CDR3 size: 17 residues. Measured with immunoSEQ multiplex PCR; TCRdb has only the in-frame clones, and not every one. The sample yields some 120,000 clones, 91% seen once. The chain has TRBV21-1 and TRBJ2-5; whether TRBD2, the table's D call, matches the DNA was not checked. TRBV21-1 corresponds to a pseudogene. This receptor was taken from an adult in good health. Sequencing used peripheral blood, obtained on day 0 of AZD1222 vaccination. The CDR3 DNA reads TGTGCCAGCAGCCCAATGGCACTAGCGGGGGGGCAAGAGACCCAGTACTTC. It codes for CASSPMALAGGQETQYF.